This TCR beta chain stems from a study of response to subunit inactivated influenza vaccine. TCRdb ran MiXCR on the RT-PCR reads and lists one entry per CDR3 protein. The table has roughly 460,000 distinct CDR3 sequences, approximately 11% seen once; the top ten hold more than 10%. V dropped 4 bases and J dropped 4; count of bases not matched to a gene: 7. This CDR3 region has 14 residues. Germline loops: CDR1 SQVTM, CDR2 ANQGSEA. A word on this clonotype: Antigen unknown.

Whole-study results and caveats: After each seasonal influenza vaccination, few new T cells are recruited, the authors suggested.

The sample consisted of PBMCs from blood, taken roughly 6 weeks after vaccination. The J gene is TRBJ2-3, the V gene TRBV29-1, with 8 bases aligning to TRBD2. This sequence originates from a man between 50 and 59 years old who received an inactivated influenza vaccine. The CDR3 protein is CSVGAGDTSDTQYF. CDR3 in DNA: TGCAGCGTTGGAGCGGGGGATACTTCAGATACGCAGTATTTT.